Below are 10 T cell receptor beta chains sequenced from a single sample in a study of blood T cell repertoires in COVID-19. Sequencing used immunoSEQ multiplex PCR; TCRdb keeps in-frame clones, though not all of them. Of a few hundred thousand clones listed, 90% are singletons. The sequenced material came from peripheral blood. The receptors here all came from a woman aged 55-70 years with COVID-19, enrolled during active disease.

The genes are TRBV19 and TRBJ2-7; D perhaps matches TRBD1 (6 bases). Trimming took 4 bases from V and 2 from J, leaving 12 bases between them. From germline, CDR1 is LNHDA and CDR2 SQIVND (reference sequence). The CDR3 consists of 14 residues. CDR3 coding DNA: TGTGCCAGTAGTAGCCCGGGACAAACCTACGAGCAGTACTTC. It translates to CASSSPGQTYEQYF.

The V and J genes are TRBV6-2 or TRBV6-3 and TRBJ1-3; D remains unclear. CDR3 length equals 14 residues. Germline values: CDR1 MNHEY, CDR2 SVGEGT. V was trimmed by 2 bases and J by 0 bases, leaving 5 bases between them. This CDR3 is CASSYGFSGNTIYF. CDR3 bases: TGTGCCAGCAGTTACGGCTTCTCTGGAAACACCATATATTTT.

The V call is TRBV7-5, the J call TRBJ1-3; TRBD1 is the table's D call, not checked against the DNA. TRBV7-5 is a known pseudogene. CDR3 length equals 18 residues. The CDR3 spells CARSPAGTAYSSGNTIYF. The CDR3 DNA is TGTGCCAGAAGCCCAGCCGGGACAGCCTATTCCTCTGGAAACACCATATATTTT.

The chain uses TRBV6-5 and TRBJ1-1; D remains unclear. The CDR3 loop spans 14 amino acids. Trimming left V 2 bases short and J 1 base short, with 8 bases between. CDR1 is MNHEY and CDR2 is SVGAGI in the germline V gene. CDR3 DNA sequence: TGTGCCAGCAGTTACGTTCATTCGAACACTGAAGCTTTCTTT. Protein sequence: CASSYVHSNTEAFF.

This chain uses TRBV27 with TRBJ1-4; perhaps TRBD1 as D (5 bases). This CDR3 contains 13 residues. Trimming stripped 5 bases from V and 10 bases from J, with 14 bases between. Germline CDR1 MNHEY, CDR2 SMNVEV (reference sequence). CDR3 sequence reads: CASSGQGRGKLFF. The DNA for the CDR3 is TGTGCCAGCAGTGGTCAGGGCCGAGGAAAACTGTTTTTT. Complete variable domain (other parts from reference TRBV27 and TRBJ1-4): EAQVTQNPRYLITVTGKKLTVTCSQNMNHEYMSWYRQDPGLGLRQIYYSMNVEVTDKGDVPEGYKVSRKEKRNFPLILESPSPNQTSLYFCASSGQGRGKLFFGSGTQLSVL.

Concerning this clone: In this CDR3 the conserved last residue, phenylalanine or tryptophan, is missing, so a read error is likely. The DNA is omitted, as the CDR3 cannot be located on it reliably, and the CDR3 follows TCRdb's listing. The rearrangement uses TRBV6-7 and TRBJ1-2; TRBD1, the D gene given by the table, was not confirmed from the DNA. TRBV6-7 is known as an ORF, though its function is uncertain. From its first to its last residue, the CDR3 has 9 amino acids. Here the CDR3 reads CASTGQGAG.

The chain carries TRBV5-6 and TRBJ2-5; tentative D call: TRBD2 (5 bases). This CDR3 is 16 amino acids long. Trimming took off 4 bases at V and 5 bases at J, with 21 bases between the two ends. CDR1 and CDR2 from the germline V gene are SGHDT and YYEEEE. The CDR3, as DNA: TGTGCCAGCAGCCTAACGCCCACTAGGTTCTTCGAGACCCAGTACTTC. The encoded protein is CASSLTPTRFFETQYF.

In nucleotides, the CDR3 is TGTGCCAGTAGTATCGGACAGACTATCCAAGAGACCCAGTACTTC. Its translation: CASSIGQTIQETQYF. The chain combines TRBV19 with TRBJ2-5; possibly TRBD1 for D (6 bases). Germline loops: CDR1 LNHDA, CDR2 SQIVND (reference sequence). Trimming left V 3 bases short and J 1 base short, with 12 bases between. The CDR3 is 15 amino acids.

This clone was recorded once. The CDR3 region has the DNA TGTGCCACCGACCCCGAGCGGCGGGGAGTGGGTGAGCAGTTCTTC. Encoded protein: CATDPERRGVGEQFF. The V and J genes are TRBV6-6 and TRBJ2-1; TRBD2 might be the D (6 bases). Germline CDR1 reads MNHNY; CDR2 reads SVGAGI (reference sequence). The CDR3 has 15 residues. The V end lost 10 bases, the J end lost 9 bases, and 25 bases lay between the germline ends.

The chain couples TRBV6-5 to TRBJ1-3; TRBD1 matches 8 bases. In germline, CDR1 is MNHEY, CDR2 SVGAGI. The CDR3 length is 15 residues. V lost 6 bases, J lost 2 bases, and 6 bases stayed unmatched. CDR3 coding DNA: TGTGCCAGCAGCGACAGGGGACGGACTGGAAACACCATATATTTT. It translates to CASSDRGRTGNTIYF.